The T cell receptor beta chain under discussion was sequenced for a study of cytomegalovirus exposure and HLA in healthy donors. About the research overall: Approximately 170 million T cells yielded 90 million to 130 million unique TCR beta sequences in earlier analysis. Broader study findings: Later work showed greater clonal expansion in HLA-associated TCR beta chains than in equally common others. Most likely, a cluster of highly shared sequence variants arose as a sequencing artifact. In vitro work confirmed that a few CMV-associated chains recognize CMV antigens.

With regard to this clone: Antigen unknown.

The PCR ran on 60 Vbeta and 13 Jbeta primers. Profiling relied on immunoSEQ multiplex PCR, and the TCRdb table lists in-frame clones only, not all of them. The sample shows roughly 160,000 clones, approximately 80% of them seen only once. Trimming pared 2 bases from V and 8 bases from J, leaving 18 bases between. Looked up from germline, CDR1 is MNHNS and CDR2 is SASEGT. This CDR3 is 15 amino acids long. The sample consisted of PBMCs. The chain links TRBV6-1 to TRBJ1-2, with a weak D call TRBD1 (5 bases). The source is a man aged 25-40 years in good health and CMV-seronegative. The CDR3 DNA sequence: TGTGCCAGCAGTGAAAGTCCAGGGCTGGATTACGGCTACACCTTC. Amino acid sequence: CASSESPGLDYGYTF.